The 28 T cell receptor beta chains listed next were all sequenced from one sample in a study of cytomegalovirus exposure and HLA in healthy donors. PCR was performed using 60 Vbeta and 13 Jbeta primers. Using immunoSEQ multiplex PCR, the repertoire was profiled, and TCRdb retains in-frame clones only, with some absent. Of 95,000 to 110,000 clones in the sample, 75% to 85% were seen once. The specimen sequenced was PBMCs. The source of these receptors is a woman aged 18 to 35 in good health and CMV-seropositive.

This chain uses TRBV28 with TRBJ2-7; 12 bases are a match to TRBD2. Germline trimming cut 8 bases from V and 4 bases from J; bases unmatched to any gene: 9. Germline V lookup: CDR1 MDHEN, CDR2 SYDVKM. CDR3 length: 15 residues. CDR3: CASRIGLAGNYEQYF. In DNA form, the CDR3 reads TGTGCCAGCCGAATTGGACTAGCGGGGAATTACGAGCAGTACTTC.

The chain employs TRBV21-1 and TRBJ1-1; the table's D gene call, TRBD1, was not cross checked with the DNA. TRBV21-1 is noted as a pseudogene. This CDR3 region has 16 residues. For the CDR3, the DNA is TGTGCCAGCAGCAAACGGGGGCTACAGGGGTTTACTGAAGCTTTCTTT. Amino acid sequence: CASSKRGLQGFTEAFF.

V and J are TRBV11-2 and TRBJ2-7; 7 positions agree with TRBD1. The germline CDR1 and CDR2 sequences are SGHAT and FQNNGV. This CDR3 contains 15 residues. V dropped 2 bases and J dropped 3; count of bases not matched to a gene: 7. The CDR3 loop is CASSLPETGNYEQYF. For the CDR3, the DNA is TGTGCCAGCAGCTTACCGGAGACAGGGAACTACGAGCAGTACTTC.

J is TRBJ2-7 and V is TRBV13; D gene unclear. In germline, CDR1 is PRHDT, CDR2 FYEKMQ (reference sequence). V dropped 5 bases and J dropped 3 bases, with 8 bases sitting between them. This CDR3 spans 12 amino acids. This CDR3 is CASSQHYYEQYF. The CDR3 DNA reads TGTGCCAGCAGCCAACATTACTACGAGCAGTACTTC.

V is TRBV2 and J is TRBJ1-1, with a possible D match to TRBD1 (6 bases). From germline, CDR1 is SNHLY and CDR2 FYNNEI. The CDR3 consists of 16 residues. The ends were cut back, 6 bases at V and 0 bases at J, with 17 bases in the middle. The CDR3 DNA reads TGTGCCAGCAGGGGGCCCCTGGACAGCATGAACACTGAAGCTTTCTTT. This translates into CASRGPLDSMNTEAFF.

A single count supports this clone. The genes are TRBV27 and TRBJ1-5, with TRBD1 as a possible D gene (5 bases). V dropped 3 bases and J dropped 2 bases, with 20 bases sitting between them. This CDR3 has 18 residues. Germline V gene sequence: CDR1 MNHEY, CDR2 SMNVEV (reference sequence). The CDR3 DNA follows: TGTGCCAGCAGTTTTATTGGACGGTCAGGGCGCGGCAATCAGCCCCAGCATTTT. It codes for CASSFIGRSGRGNQPQHF.

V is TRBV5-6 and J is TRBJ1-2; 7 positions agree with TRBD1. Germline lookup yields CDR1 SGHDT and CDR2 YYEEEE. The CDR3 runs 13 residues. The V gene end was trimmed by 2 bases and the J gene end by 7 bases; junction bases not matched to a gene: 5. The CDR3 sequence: CASSLQGSGGYTF. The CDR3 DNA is TGTGCCAGCAGCTTACAGGGGTCCGGTGGCTACACCTTC.

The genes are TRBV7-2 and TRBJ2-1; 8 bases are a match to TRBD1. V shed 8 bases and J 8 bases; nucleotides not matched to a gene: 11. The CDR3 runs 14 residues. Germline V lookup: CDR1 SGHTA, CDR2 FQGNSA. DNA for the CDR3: TGTGCCAGCCGGTGGGTGGGACAGGACCATGAGCAGTTCTTC. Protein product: CASRWVGQDHEQFF.

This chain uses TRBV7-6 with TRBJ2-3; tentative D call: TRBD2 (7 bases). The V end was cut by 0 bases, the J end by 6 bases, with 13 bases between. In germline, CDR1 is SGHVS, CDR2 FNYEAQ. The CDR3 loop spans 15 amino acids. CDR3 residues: CASSLAGGPVDTQYF. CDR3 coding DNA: TGTGCCAGCAGCTTAGCGGGGGGGCCTGTTGATACGCAGTATTTT.

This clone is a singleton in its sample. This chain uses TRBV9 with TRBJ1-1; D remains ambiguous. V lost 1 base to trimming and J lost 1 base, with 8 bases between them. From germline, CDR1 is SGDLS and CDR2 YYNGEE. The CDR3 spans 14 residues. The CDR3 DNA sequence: TGTGCCAGCAGCGTAACCTACCAGAACACTGAAGCTTTCTTT. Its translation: CASSVTYQNTEAFF.

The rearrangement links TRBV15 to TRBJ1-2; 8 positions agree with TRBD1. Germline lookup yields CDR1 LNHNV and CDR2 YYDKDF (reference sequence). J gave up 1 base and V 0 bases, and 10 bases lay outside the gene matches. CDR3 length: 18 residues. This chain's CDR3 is CATSRDLYRGNYNYGYTF. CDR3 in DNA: TGTGCCACCAGCAGAGATCTGTACAGGGGGAATTATAACTATGGCTACACCTTC.

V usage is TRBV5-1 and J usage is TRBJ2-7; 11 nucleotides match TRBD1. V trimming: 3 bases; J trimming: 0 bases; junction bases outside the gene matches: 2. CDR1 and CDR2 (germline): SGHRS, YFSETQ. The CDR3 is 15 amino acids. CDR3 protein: CASSSGQGDSYEQYF. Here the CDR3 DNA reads TGCGCCAGCAGCTCGGGACAGGGGGACTCCTACGAGCAGTACTTC.

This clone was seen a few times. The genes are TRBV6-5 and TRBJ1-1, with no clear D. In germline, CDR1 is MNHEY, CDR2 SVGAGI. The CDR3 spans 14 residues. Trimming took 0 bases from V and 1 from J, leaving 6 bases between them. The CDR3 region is CASSYSEGNTEAFF. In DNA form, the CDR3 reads TGTGCCAGCAGTTACTCGGAGGGGAACACTGAAGCTTTCTTT.

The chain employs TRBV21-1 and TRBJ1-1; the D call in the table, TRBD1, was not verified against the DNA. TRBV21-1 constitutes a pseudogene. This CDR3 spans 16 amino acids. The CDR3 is CASSKARKGVNTEAFF. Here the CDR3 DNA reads TGTGCCAGCAGCAAAGCCCGGAAGGGGGTTAACACTGAAGCTTTCTTT.

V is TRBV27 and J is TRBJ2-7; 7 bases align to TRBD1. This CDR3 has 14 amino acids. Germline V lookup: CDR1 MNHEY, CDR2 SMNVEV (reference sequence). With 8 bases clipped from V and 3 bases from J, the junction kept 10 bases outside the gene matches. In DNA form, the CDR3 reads TGTGCCAGCGGTAAACGGGACAGCCACTACGAGCAGTACTTC. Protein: CASGKRDSHYEQYF.

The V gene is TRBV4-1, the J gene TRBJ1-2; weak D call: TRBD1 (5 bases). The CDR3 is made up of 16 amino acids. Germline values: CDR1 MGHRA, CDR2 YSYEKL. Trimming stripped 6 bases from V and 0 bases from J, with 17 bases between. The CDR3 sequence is CASSPGGTIPNYGYTF. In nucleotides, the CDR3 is TGCGCCAGCAGTCCGGGGGGGACGATCCCTAACTATGGCTACACCTTC.

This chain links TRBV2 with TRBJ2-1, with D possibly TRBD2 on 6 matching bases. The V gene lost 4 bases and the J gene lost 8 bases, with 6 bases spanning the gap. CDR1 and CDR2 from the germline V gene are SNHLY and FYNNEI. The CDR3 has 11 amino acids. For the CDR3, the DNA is TGTGCCAGCAGTGGGGACTATGAGCAGTTCTTC. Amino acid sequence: CASSGDYEQFF.

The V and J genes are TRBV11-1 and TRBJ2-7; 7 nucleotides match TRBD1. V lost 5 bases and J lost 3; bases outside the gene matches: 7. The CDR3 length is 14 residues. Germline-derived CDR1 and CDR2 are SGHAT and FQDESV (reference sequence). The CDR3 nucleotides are TGTGCCAGCAGCCCAAAGGACAGGAACTACGAGCAGTACTTC. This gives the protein CASSPKDRNYEQYF.

In DNA, the CDR3 is TGTGCCAGCAGCCCCCGTAAACAGGGGGTAACAGTCCAGGGCGAGCAGTACTTC. Residues: CASSPRKQGVTVQGEQYF. The chain uses TRBV11-2 and TRBJ2-7; 8 nucleotides match TRBD1. Germline trimming cut 5 bases from V and 6 bases from J; bases unmatched to any gene: 21. Per the germline V gene, CDR1 is SGHAT and CDR2 is FQNNGV. The CDR3 is made up of 18 amino acids.

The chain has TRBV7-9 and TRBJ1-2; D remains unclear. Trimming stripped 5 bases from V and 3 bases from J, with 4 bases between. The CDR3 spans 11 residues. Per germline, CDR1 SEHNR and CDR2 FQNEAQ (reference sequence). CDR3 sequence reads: CASSPDYGYTF. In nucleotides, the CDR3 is TGTGCCAGCAGCCCGGACTATGGCTACACCTTC.

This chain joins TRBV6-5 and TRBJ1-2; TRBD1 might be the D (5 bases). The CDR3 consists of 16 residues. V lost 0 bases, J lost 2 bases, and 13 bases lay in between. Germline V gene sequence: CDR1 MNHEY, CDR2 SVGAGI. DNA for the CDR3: TGTGCCAGCAGTTACTCGGGAGGGGAGGTCAACTATGGCTACACCTTC. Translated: CASSYSGGEVNYGYTF.

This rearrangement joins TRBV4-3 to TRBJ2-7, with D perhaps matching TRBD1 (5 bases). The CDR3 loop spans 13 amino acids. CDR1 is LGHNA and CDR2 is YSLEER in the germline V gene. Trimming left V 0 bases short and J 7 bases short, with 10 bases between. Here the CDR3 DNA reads TGCGCCAGCAGCCAAGACAGGGTCGGAGAGCAGTACTTC. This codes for CASSQDRVGEQYF.

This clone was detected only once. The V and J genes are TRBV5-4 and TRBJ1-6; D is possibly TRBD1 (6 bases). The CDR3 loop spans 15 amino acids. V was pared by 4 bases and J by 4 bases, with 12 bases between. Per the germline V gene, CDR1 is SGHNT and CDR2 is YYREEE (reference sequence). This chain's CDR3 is CASSLAGVYNSPLHF. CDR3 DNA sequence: TGTGCCAGCAGCCTAGCAGGGGTTTATAATTCACCCCTCCACTTT.

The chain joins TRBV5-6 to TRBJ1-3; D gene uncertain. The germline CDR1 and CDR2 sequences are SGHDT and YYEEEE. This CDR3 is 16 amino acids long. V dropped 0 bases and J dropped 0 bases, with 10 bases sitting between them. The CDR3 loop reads CASSLANWASGNTIYF. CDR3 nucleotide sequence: TGTGCCAGCAGCTTGGCCAATTGGGCCTCTGGAAACACCATATATTTT.

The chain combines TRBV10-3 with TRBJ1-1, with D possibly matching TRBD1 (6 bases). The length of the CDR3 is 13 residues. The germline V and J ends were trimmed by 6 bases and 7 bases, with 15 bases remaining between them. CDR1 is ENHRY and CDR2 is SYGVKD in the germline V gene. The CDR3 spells CAIRDSIMGEAFF. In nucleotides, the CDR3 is TGTGCCATCAGGGACAGCATTATGGGTGAAGCTTTCTTT.

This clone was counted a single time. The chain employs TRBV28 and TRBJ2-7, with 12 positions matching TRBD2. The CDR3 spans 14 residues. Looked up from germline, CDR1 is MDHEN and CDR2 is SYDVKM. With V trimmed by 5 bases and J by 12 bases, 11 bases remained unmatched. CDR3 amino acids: CASSPHGLAGTLYF. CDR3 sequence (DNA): TGTGCCAGCAGTCCCCATGGACTAGCGGGAACTCTGTACTTC.

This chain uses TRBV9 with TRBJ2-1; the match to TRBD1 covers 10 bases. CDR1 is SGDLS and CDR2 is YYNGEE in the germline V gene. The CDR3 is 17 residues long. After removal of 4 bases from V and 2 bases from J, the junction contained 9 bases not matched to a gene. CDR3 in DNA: TGTGCCAGCAGCCCACGGACGGGGACAGGGGCCTACAATGAGCAGTTCTTC. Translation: CASSPRTGTGAYNEQFF.

Here the CDR3 reads CASSDSGTGYNEQFF. CDR3 nucleotides: TGTGCCAGCAGTGACTCCGGGACAGGGTACAATGAGCAGTTCTTC. The gene calls are TRBV27 and TRBJ2-1; 9 positions agree with TRBD1. The V gene's germline CDR1 is MNHEY and CDR2 SMNVEV (reference sequence). This CDR3 region has 15 residues. J lost 4 bases, V lost 5 bases, and 6 bases had no gene match.